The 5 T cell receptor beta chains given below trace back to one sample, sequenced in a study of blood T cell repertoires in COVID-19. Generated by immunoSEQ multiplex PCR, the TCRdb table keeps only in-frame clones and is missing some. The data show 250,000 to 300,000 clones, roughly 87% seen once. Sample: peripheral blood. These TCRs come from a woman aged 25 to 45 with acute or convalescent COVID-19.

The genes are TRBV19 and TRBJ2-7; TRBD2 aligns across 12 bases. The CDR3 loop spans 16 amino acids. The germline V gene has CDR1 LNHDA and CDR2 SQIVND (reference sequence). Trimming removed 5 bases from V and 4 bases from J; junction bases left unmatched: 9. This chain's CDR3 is CASSEAWTSGIYEQYF. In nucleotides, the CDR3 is TGTGCCAGTAGTGAAGCCTGGACTAGCGGGATTTACGAGCAGTACTTC.

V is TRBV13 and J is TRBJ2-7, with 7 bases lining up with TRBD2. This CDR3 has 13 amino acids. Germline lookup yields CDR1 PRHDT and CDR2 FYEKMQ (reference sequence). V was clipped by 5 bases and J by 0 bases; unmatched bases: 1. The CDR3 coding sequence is TGTGCCAGCAGCCGCGGGGGCTCCTACGAGCAGTACTTC. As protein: CASSRGGSYEQYF. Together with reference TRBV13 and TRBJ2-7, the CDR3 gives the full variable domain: AAGVIQSPRHLIKEKRETATLKCYPIPRHDTVYWYQQGPGQDPQFLISFYEKMQSDKGSIPDRFSAQQFSDYHSELNMSSLELGDSALYFCASSRGGSYEQYFGPGTRLTVT.

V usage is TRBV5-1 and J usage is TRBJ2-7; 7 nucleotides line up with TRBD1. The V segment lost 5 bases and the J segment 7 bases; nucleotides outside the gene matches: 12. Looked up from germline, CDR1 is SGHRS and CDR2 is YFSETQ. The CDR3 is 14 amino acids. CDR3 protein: CASRPGTVAREQYF. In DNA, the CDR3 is TGCGCCAGCAGACCTGGGACAGTAGCGAGGGAGCAGTACTTC.

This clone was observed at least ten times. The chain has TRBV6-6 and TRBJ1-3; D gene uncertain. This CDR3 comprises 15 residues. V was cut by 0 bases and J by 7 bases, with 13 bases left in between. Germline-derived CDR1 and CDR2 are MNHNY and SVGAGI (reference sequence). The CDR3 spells CASSYSQTTWNTIYF. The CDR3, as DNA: TGTGCCAGCAGTTACTCACAGACGACGTGGAACACCATATATTTT.

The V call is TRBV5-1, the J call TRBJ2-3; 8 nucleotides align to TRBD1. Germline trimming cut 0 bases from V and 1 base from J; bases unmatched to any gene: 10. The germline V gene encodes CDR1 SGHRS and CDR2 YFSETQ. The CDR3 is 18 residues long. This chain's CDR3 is CASSLASVPGQGTDTQYF. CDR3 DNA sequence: TGCGCCAGCAGCTTGGCCTCAGTACCGGGACAGGGCACAGATACGCAGTATTTT.